One sample yielded the 29 T cell receptor beta chains listed below, sequenced in a study of shared clonotypes between healthy human individuals. The method was immunoSEQ multiplex PCR; TCRdb's version includes in-frame clones alone and lacks a portion of them. The sample lists roughly 490,000 clones, less than 80% seen once, with roughly 12% in the top ten. Source material: PBMCs. These receptors all come from a middle-aged woman in good health. Some clones in this sample may be carry-over from other donors' samples.

The chain uses TRBV14 and TRBJ2-7; D may match TRBD1 or TRBD2 (5 bases each). Germline CDR1 SGHDN, CDR2 FVKESK. CDR3 length equals 16 residues. V gave up 3 bases and J gave up 6 bases, with 21 bases separating them. The CDR3 loop is CASSHLRDLRSGEQYF. The CDR3 DNA reads as TGTGCCAGCAGCCACCTCCGGGACCTACGTTCCGGCGAGCAGTACTTC.

A single count supports this clone. The chain joins TRBV19 to TRBJ1-4, with TRBD1 matching over 7 bases. The germline V gene encodes CDR1 LNHDA and CDR2 SQIVND (reference sequence). The CDR3 spans 15 residues. After removal of 6 bases from V and 3 bases from J, the junction contained 7 bases not matched to a gene. The CDR3 nucleotides are TGTGCCAGTAGGGACAGGCCGTCGGCTAATGAAAAACTGTTTTTT. Translated: CASRDRPSANEKLFF.

This clone was found many times. The V and J genes are TRBV30 and TRBJ1-1, with D possibly being TRBD1 (5 bases). CDR1 and CDR2 (germline): GTSNPN, SVGIG (reference sequence). The CDR3 contains 11 residues. V dropped 5 bases and J dropped 6 bases, with 10 bases sitting between them. Here the CDR3 reads CAWGAVAEAFF. DNA of the CDR3: TGTGCCTGGGGGGCTGTGGCTGAAGCTTTCTTT.

This chain links TRBV30 with TRBJ2-7; 11 bases map to TRBD1. CDR1 is GTSNPN, CDR2 SVGIG, per germline (reference sequence). The CDR3 has 14 amino acids. After removal of 2 bases from V and 4 bases from J, the junction contained 4 bases not matched to a gene. Here the CDR3 reads CAWSPGTGGYEQYF. In nucleotides, the CDR3 is TGTGCCTGGAGTCCCGGGACAGGGGGTTACGAGCAGTACTTC.

The V call is TRBV15, the J call TRBJ1-5; TRBD1 is a possible D gene (5 bases). Germline V lookup: CDR1 LNHNV, CDR2 YYDKDF (reference sequence). The CDR3 has 15 amino acids. V was trimmed by 4 bases and J by 8 bases, leaving 18 bases between them. CDR3 bases: TGTGCCACCAGCACAGGCCCCGGGGGAATCAAGCCCCAGCATTTT. Its protein product is CATSTGPGGIKPQHF.

The J gene is TRBJ2-1, the V gene TRBV27, with 9 bases matching TRBD2. CDR1 and CDR2 (germline): MNHEY, SMNVEV (reference sequence). This CDR3 contains 17 residues. With 2 bases clipped from V and 6 bases from J, the junction kept 11 bases outside the gene matches. CDR3 DNA sequence: TGTGCCAGCAGTTTACCCGATGCGGGAGGGTTTATCAATGAGCAGTTCTTC. Translated: CASSLPDAGGFINEQFF.

The chain combines TRBV28 with TRBJ2-7; 12 nucleotides agree with TRBD2. After removal of 6 bases from V and 2 bases from J, the junction contained 2 bases not matched to a gene. The CDR3 is made up of 14 amino acids. Germline V lookup: CDR1 MDHEN, CDR2 SYDVKM. CDR3 protein: CASRLAGGPYEQYF. Here the CDR3 DNA reads TGTGCCAGCAGACTAGCGGGAGGTCCCTACGAGCAGTACTTC.

The V call is TRBV28, the J call TRBJ2-5, with 14 bases that match TRBD2. Germline V CDR1 and CDR2: MDHEN, SYDVKM. The CDR3 loop spans 18 amino acids. The junction had 10 bases not matched to a gene; V was cut back by 3 bases and J by 4 bases. The CDR3 loop reads CASSFILGLAGVGETQYF. The CDR3 region has the DNA TGTGCCAGCAGTTTTATCTTGGGACTAGCGGGAGTAGGAGAGACCCAGTACTTC.

The chain couples TRBV10-3 to TRBJ2-7; 7 bases agree with TRBD1. CDR1 ENHRY and CDR2 SYGVKD come from the germline V gene. Losses at the gene ends were 7 bases for V and 0 bases for J; bases not matched to a gene: 9. The CDR3 covers 15 residues. The CDR3 sequence is CAITSDRESSYEQYF. CDR3 in DNA: TGTGCCATCACCTCCGACAGGGAGAGCTCCTACGAGCAGTACTTC.

The chain has TRBV30 and TRBJ2-2; TRBD2 aligns across 12 bases. After removal of 1 base from V and 4 bases from J, the junction contained 7 bases not matched to a gene. The CDR3 is 17 residues long. CDR1 and CDR2 from the germline V gene are GTSNPN and SVGIG (reference sequence). The CDR3 reads CAWSAELAGGLTGELFF. The CDR3 DNA is TGTGCCTGGAGTGCAGAACTAGCGGGAGGCCTCACCGGGGAGCTGTTTTTT.

The chain recombines TRBV6-5 with TRBJ2-2; D is ambiguous. The germline V gene encodes CDR1 MNHEY and CDR2 SVGAGI. V was shortened by 0 bases and J by 5 bases, with 10 bases between the two germline ends. This CDR3 has 15 residues. Here the CDR3 reads CASSYSPQDTGELFF. As DNA, the CDR3 is TGTGCCAGCAGTTACTCCCCACAAGATACCGGGGAGCTGTTTTTT.

The V and J genes are TRBV28 and TRBJ1-5; D not certain. Trimming stripped 10 bases from V and 6 bases from J, with 16 bases between. CDR1 is MDHEN and CDR2 is SYDVKM in the germline V gene. The CDR3 is 13 amino acids. The CDR3 loop is CATGRSWVQPQHF. In DNA form, the CDR3 reads TGTGCCACCGGACGGTCATGGGTTCAGCCCCAGCATTTT.

J is TRBJ2-1 and V is TRBV2; 9 bases agree with TRBD2. CDR1 SNHLY and CDR2 FYNNEI come from the germline V gene. Trimming cost V 6 bases and J 4 bases; bases outside gene matches: 10. This CDR3 comprises 16 residues. CDR3 nucleotide sequence: TGTGCCAGCAGCTCGCCCCTAGCGGGATCGTACAATGAGCAGTTCTTC. Its translation: CASSSPLAGSYNEQFF.

The chain carries TRBV5-6 and TRBJ1-1; no firm D call. This CDR3 has 14 residues. The germline V gene encodes CDR1 SGHDT and CDR2 YYEEEE. The ends were cut back, 1 base at V and 5 bases at J, with 12 bases in the middle. The DNA for the CDR3 is TGTGCCAGCAGCTTGAGAGGGCCGAGGACTGAAGCTTTCTTT. Encoded protein: CASSLRGPRTEAFF.

J is TRBJ2-1 and V is TRBV5-1; TRBD2 matches 9 bases. Unmatched junction bases numbered 7, after V lost 4 bases and J lost 5 bases. CDR1 and CDR2 from the germline V gene are SGHRS and YFSETQ. This CDR3 comprises 15 residues. The CDR3 reads CASSLGLAPNNEQFF. CDR3 nucleotides: TGCGCCAGCAGCCTCGGACTAGCGCCAAACAATGAGCAGTTCTTC.

The V call is TRBV6-5, the J call TRBJ2-5, with D tentatively TRBD1 (6 bases). Trimming left V 0 bases short and J 5 bases short, with 7 bases between. Germline CDR1 and CDR2: MNHEY and SVGAGI. The CDR3 covers 13 residues. The CDR3 DNA is TGTGCCAGCAGTTACTCGGGGGCCGAGACCCAGTACTTC. Protein sequence: CASSYSGAETQYF.

The J gene is TRBJ1-1, the V gene TRBV4-1; D might be TRBD1 (5 bases). The germline CDR1 and CDR2 sequences are MGHRA and YSYEKL. Trimming removed 1 base from V and 5 bases from J, with 14 bases in between. The CDR3 is made up of 15 amino acids. The CDR3 region is CASSQGTLRITEAFF. The DNA of the CDR3 is TGCGCCAGCAGCCAAGGGACACTGCGAATAACTGAAGCTTTCTTT.

The chain's CDR3 is CASSSPTGNQPQHF. CDR3 DNA: TGTGCCAGCAGTTCTCCAACAGGGAATCAGCCCCAGCATTTT. This chain connects TRBV6-6 to TRBJ1-5; D possibly corresponds to TRBD1 (6 bases). The length of the CDR3 is 14 residues. V was pared by 4 bases and J by 4 bases, with 11 bases between. The germline V gene has CDR1 MNHNY and CDR2 SVGAGI (reference sequence).

This clone was picked up one time. This chain uses TRBV28 with TRBJ2-5; D uncertain. V was clipped by 4 bases and J by 7 bases, with 13 bases between them. This CDR3 is 13 amino acids long. Germline CDR1 is MDHEN and CDR2 is SYDVKM. CDR3 protein: CASSSRLGGTQYF. CDR3 bases: TGTGCCAGCAGTTCACGGTTGGGCGGGACCCAGTACTTC.

CDR3 sequence (DNA): TGTGCCAGCAGCTTTGGCTCTACTAGCGGGAACGCAGATACGCAGTATTTT. Amino acids: CASSFGSTSGNADTQYF. This rearrangement joins TRBV5-8 to TRBJ2-3; TRBD2 agrees at 10 bases. The CDR3 has 17 residues. Unmatched junction bases numbered 10, after V lost 2 bases and J lost 4 bases. CDR1 is SGHTS and CDR2 is YDEGEE in the germline V gene.

The chain employs TRBV19 and TRBJ2-7; 11 positions agree with TRBD2. CDR1 and CDR2 (germline): LNHDA, SQIVND (reference sequence). V lost 3 bases, J lost 3 bases, and 4 bases stayed unmatched. This CDR3 has 15 residues. The CDR3, as DNA: TGTGCCAGTAGTATCGGAACTAGCGGGAGCTACGAGCAGTACTTC. Amino acids: CASSIGTSGSYEQYF.

On this clone itself: The sample holds other DNA sequences that translate to the same CDR3. The chain has TRBV9 and TRBJ2-7, with TRBD2 identical over 10 bases. The J segment lost 1 base and the V segment lost 0 bases, leaving 7 bases of the junction unmatched. The germline CDR1 and CDR2 sequences are SGDLS and YYNGEE. This CDR3 is 17 amino acids long. The chain's CDR3 is CASSVGGGLAASYEQYF. Written as DNA, the CDR3 is TGTGCCAGCAGCGTAGGGGGCGGACTAGCGGCTTCCTACGAGCAGTACTTC.

V usage is TRBV5-1 and J usage is TRBJ1-4, with 7 positions matching TRBD1. This CDR3 has 15 amino acids. The V gene's germline CDR1 is SGHRS and CDR2 YFSETQ. V shed 4 bases and J 0 bases; nucleotides not matched to a gene: 3. The CDR3 region has the DNA TGCGCCAGCAGCATCGGACAGGCAACTAATGAAAAACTGTTTTTT. This gives the protein CASSIGQATNEKLFF.

The rearrangement joins TRBV6-5 to TRBJ1-4, with D possibly TRBD1 on 5 matching bases. Deletions cut 8 bases from V and 7 bases from J, with 17 bases between. This CDR3 contains 14 residues. Germline lookup yields CDR1 MNHEY and CDR2 SVGAGI. DNA for the CDR3: TGTGCCAGCGGAGTCGGGGGAATAACTGAAAAACTGTTTTTT. As protein: CASGVGGITEKLFF.

The chain employs TRBV18 and TRBJ1-1; unclear D gene. This CDR3 region has 14 residues. Germline CDR1 reads KGHSH; CDR2 reads LQKENI. The V end lost 2 bases, the J end lost 1 base, and 8 bases lay between the germline ends. The CDR3 DNA reads TGTGCCAGCTCACCAACCGGGAGGAACACTGAAGCTTTCTTT. It encodes CASSPTGRNTEAFF.

This chain uses TRBV18 with TRBJ2-1; tentative D call: TRBD1 (5 bases). Per the germline V gene, CDR1 is KGHSH and CDR2 is LQKENI. CDR3 length equals 16 residues. V was pared by 1 base and J by 4 bases, with 14 bases between. The CDR3 DNA is TGTGCCAGCTCACCACAACAGGCCACTCTTTACAATGAGCAGTTCTTC. Its translation is CASSPQQATLYNEQFF.

The chain links TRBV18 to TRBJ2-3, with D unclear. The V end lost 2 bases, the J end lost 3 bases, and 18 bases lay between the germline ends. Germline CDR1 reads KGHSH; CDR2 reads LQKENI. The CDR3 runs to 17 residues. The CDR3 DNA sequence: TGTGCCAGCTCACCAATTGCCCGACTTCGCCCGACAGATACGCAGTATTTT. Translating gives CASSPIARLRPTDTQYF.

The rearrangement joins TRBV18 to TRBJ2-2; 7 positions agree with TRBD2. Trimming removed 3 bases from V and 3 bases from J; junction bases left unmatched: 19. This CDR3 comprises 20 residues. Germline lookup yields CDR1 KGHSH and CDR2 LQKENI. The CDR3 DNA reads as TGTGCCAGCTCACCTGCTCCGACTAGCCGGAGTGGGAGGGACACCGGGGAGCTGTTTTTT. This encodes CASSPAPTSRSGRDTGELFF. Filled out from reference TRBV18 and TRBJ2-2, the complete variable domain reads NAGVMQNPRHLVRRRGQEARLRCSPMKGHSHVYWYRQLPEEGLKFMVYLQKENIIDESGMPKERFSAEFPKEGPSILRIQQVVRGDSAAYFCASSPAPTSRSGRDTGELFFGEGSRLTVL.

The chain employs TRBV29-1 and TRBJ2-1, with 14 positions matching TRBD2. CDR1 and CDR2 (germline): SQVTM, ANQGSEA. With 5 bases clipped from V and 6 bases from J, the junction kept 6 bases outside the gene matches. The CDR3 has 15 residues. The CDR3 DNA reads TGCAGCGTTATTCCGGGACTAGCGGGAGCCAATGAGCAGTTCTTC. Amino acid sequence: CSVIPGLAGANEQFF.